This T cell receptor beta chain was found in a study of PD-1 blockade in classical Hodgkin lymphoma. As for this clone: What it binds is not known.

Clones were sequenced by immunoSEQ multiplex PCR, and TCRdb holds only the in-frame ones, with some missing. The repertoire holds roughly 14,000 clones, with 55% to 65% as singletons. Findings and limits, study-wide: Prior therapy or disease activity may underlie the repertoire differences, whose causes remain undefined. In newly diagnosed patients, baseline TCR diversity was reportedly below that of healthy donors. Newly diagnosed patients had diversity similar to the baseline diversity of complete responders.

All trial patients relapsed after autologous stem cell transplantation. CDR1 and CDR2 from the germline V gene are KGHSH and LQKENI. This CDR3 region has 15 residues. V dropped 0 bases and J dropped 7 bases, with 15 bases sitting between them. This sequence originates from a human donor with classical Hodgkin lymphoma. This sample comprised peripheral blood mononuclear cells (PBMCs), obtained at baseline. The J gene is TRBJ2-5, the V gene TRBV18; D uncertain. CDR3 loop: CASSPPRSLEGTQYF. Here the CDR3 DNA reads TGTGCCAGCTCACCACCACGGAGCCTGGAAGGGACCCAGTACTTC.